A selection of T cell receptor beta chains follows, all from one sample in a study of cytomegalovirus exposure and HLA in healthy donors. Generated by immunoSEQ multiplex PCR, the TCRdb table keeps only in-frame clones and is missing some. Of a few hundred thousand clones in the sample, around 90% were seen once. Sequenced input: PBMCs. Every receptor here comes from a girl aged 2 to 9 in good health and CMV-seronegative. CDR3s include the opening cysteine and the closing phenylalanine or tryptophan. The D gene is left open where the match is weak. Size tells how often a clone was seen (once, few, many) or the class of an expanded clone, and some rows leave it out.

CASSDGAGGYGYTF	TGTGCCAGCAGTGACGGCGCAGGGGGCTATGGCTACACCTTC	TRBV6-1	TRBD1	TRBJ1-2	.
CASSYSRISPSETQYF	TGTGCCAGCAGTTACTCGAGAATTTCCCCAAGTGAGACCCAGTACTTC	TRBV6-5	.	TRBJ2-5	.
CASSYGTGIYNEQFF	TGCGCCAGCAGCTATGGAACAGGGATATACAATGAGCAGTTCTTC	TRBV5-1	.	TRBJ2-1	.
CSVSQGLDQPQHF	TGCAGCGTTTCCCAGGGTCTCGATCAGCCCCAGCATTTT	TRBV29-1	.	TRBJ1-5	once
CASRGGEEKLFF	TGTGCCTCCCGAGGGGGGGAAGAAAAACTGTTTTTT	TRBV6-5	.	TRBJ1-4	.
CASSFEDYEQYF	TGTGCCAGCAGTTTTGAGGACTACGAGCAGTACTTC	TRBV28	.	TRBJ2-7	.
CASSGARFNYEQYF	TGCGCCAGCAGTGGGGCCAGGTTTAACTACGAGCAGTACTTC	TRBV10-2	.	TRBJ2-7	.
CATSRDLRDLSYEQYF	TGTGCCACCAGCAGAGATTTGCGGGACCTCTCCTACGAGCAGTACTTC	TRBV15	.	TRBJ2-7	.
CASSTMGGSGNTIYF	TGTGCCAGCAGTACGATGGGGGGCTCTGGAAACACCATATATTTT	TRBV27	.	TRBJ1-3	.
CASSSRLAGGLVYTDTQYF	TGTGCCAGCAGCTCCCGACTAGCGGGGGGCCTCGTATACACAGATACGCAGTATTTT	TRBV7-9	TRBD2	TRBJ2-3	.
CSLAGKVGNEQFF	TGCAGTCTAGCGGGAAAGGTGGGGAATGAGCAGTTCTTC	TRBV29-1	TRBD2	TRBJ2-1	.
CASSERQDTQYF	TGTGCCAGCAGTGAACGACAGGATACGCAGTATTTT	TRBV27	.	TRBJ2-3	.
CASSEQSLPRGEKLFF	TGTGCCAGCAGTGAACAGTCACTCCCTAGGGGTGAAAAACTGTTTTTT	TRBV6-1	.	TRBJ1-4	.
CASSHEVFGTDTQYF	TGTGCCAGCAGCCATGAGGTGTTCGGAACAGATACGCAGTATTTT	TRBV7-9	.	TRBJ2-3	.
CSVETRYNEQFF	TGCAGCGTTGAAACCCGGTACAATGAGCAGTTCTTC	TRBV29-1	.	TRBJ2-1	.
CAIRGLIGELFF	TGTGCCATCCGGGGGTTGATCGGGGAGCTGTTTTTT	TRBV10-3	.	TRBJ2-2	.
CASSLDRGDTEAFF	TGTGCCAGCTCCCTTGACAGGGGCGACACTGAAGCTTTCTTT	TRBV18	TRBD1	TRBJ1-1	.
CASRDTGFYTEAFF	TGTGCCAGCCGGGATACAGGGTTTTACACTGAAGCTTTCTTT	TRBV6-1	.	TRBJ1-1	.
CASRRGGSSYEQYF	TGTGCCAGCAGGCGGGGCGGGAGCTCCTACGAGCAGTACTTC	TRBV2	TRBD2	TRBJ2-7	few
CSVAKGDYGYTF	TGCAGCGTTGCCAAGGGAGACTATGGCTACACCTTC	TRBV29-1	.	TRBJ1-2	.
CASSLAGSNEQFF	TGTGCCAGCAGTTTAGCAGGGTCCAATGAGCAGTTCTTC	TRBV27	.	TRBJ2-1	.
CASSQAAGINYGYTF	TGCGCCAGCAGCCAAGCGGCAGGGATTAACTATGGCTACACCTTC	TRBV4-1	.	TRBJ1-2	.
CASSKLAGGLTYEQYF	TGTGCCAGTAGTAAACTAGCGGGAGGTTTAACCTACGAGCAGTACTTC	TRBV19	TRBD2	TRBJ2-7	.
CASNPGSYNEQFF	TGTGCCAGCAACCCAGGATCCTACAATGAGCAGTTCTTC	TRBV6-1	.	TRBJ2-1	.
CASSERSGANYGYTF	TGCGCCAGCAGTGAGCGGTCAGGGGCTAACTATGGCTACACCTTC	TRBV10-1	.	TRBJ1-2	once
CASALAEGMGTIYF	TGTGCCAGCGCGCTCGCGGAGGGAATGGGCACCATATATTTT	TRBV6-5	.	TRBJ1-3	.
CASSLADEQFF	TGCGCCAGCAGCTTGGCCGATGAGCAGTTCTTC	TRBV5-1	.	TRBJ2-1	.
CASSLAAVGETQYF	TGCGCCAGCAGCTTGGCGGCGGTCGGGGAGACCCAGTACTTC	TRBV5-1	.	TRBJ2-5	.
CAGRVAGVIYNEQFF	TGTGCCGGACGGGTAGCGGGAGTTATCTACAATGAGCAGTTCTTC	TRBV30	TRBD2	TRBJ2-1	.
CSVASDNYEQYF	TGCAGCGTCGCGTCGGACAACTACGAGCAGTACTTC	TRBV29-1	.	TRBJ2-7	.
CASSPQGAMNTEAFF	TGTGCCAGTAGTCCCCAGGGGGCCATGAACACTGAAGCTTTCTTT	TRBV19	TRBD1	TRBJ1-1	once
CARSGRGREETQYF	TGTGCCAGGTCGGGCAGGGGCAGGGAAGAGACCCAGTACTTC	TRBV27	.	TRBJ2-5	.
CASSKAGVTRGRNTEAFF	TGTGCCAGCAGCAAAGCGGGGGTGACCAGGGGAAGGAACACTGAAGCTTTCTTT	TRBV21-1	.	TRBJ1-1	.
CASSLGGVDTEAFF	TGTGCCAGCAGCTTGGGAGGTGTTGACACTGAAGCTTTCTTT	TRBV5-6	.	TRBJ1-1	.
CASRETNYNEQFF	TGCGCCAGCAGAGAAACTAACTACAATGAGCAGTTCTTC	TRBV5-1	.	TRBJ2-1	once
CASSLMGDAEAFF	TGTGCCAGCAGCTTAATGGGAGACGCTGAAGCTTTCTTT	TRBV7-8	.	TRBJ1-1	.
CASSLTSTDTQYF	TGTGCCAGCAGTTTAACTAGCACAGATACGCAGTATTTT	TRBV6-6	.	TRBJ2-3	once